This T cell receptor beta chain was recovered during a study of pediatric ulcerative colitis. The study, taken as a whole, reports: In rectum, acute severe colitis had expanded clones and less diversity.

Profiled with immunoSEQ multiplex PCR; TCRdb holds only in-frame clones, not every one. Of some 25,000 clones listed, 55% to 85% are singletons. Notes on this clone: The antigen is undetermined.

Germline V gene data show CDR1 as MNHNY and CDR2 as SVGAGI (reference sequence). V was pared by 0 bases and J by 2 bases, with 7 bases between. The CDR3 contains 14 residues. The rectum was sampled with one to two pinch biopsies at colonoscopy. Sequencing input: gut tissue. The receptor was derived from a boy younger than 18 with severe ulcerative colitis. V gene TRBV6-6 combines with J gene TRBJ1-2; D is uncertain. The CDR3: CASSYSAGNYGYTF. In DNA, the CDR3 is TGTGCCAGCAGTTACTCAGCGGGGAACTATGGCTACACCTTC.